Listed below are T cell receptor beta chains from one sample, sequenced in a study of CD8 T cells in ankylosing spondylitis. TCRdb independently ran MiXCR on the 5' RACE reads; one entry per CDR3 protein. The repertoire holds 250,000 to 350,000 distinct CDR3 sequences, with under 25% as singletons. Sequences were obtained from blood, either unsorted or a sorted T cell fraction (not recorded which). These receptors came from a female donor with ankylosing spondylitis or in good health (not recorded which). Both conserved end residues are part of each CDR3. A D gene is named only where the DNA matches it firmly. The size of a clone is reported for some rows only, either as once, few or many, or as a class for expanded clones.

j_call: TRBJ1-4; d_call: .; v_call: TRBV7-2; clone_size: few; cdr3_aa: CASSLDWANEKLFF; cdr3_nt: TGTGCCAGCAGCTTAGATTGGGCTAATGAAAAACTGTTTTTT
j_call: TRBJ1-2; d_call: TRBD1; v_call: TRBV7-2; clone_size: .; cdr3_aa: CASSTTGTGGGYTF; cdr3_nt: TGTGCCAGCAGCACCACCGGGACAGGTGGTGGCTACACCTTC
j_call: TRBJ1-5; d_call: .; v_call: TRBV19; clone_size: few; cdr3_aa: CASLWRTGNSNQPQHF; cdr3_nt: TGTGCCAGTCTGTGGAGGACGGGAAATAGCAATCAGCCCCAGCATTTT
j_call: TRBJ2-1; d_call: .; v_call: TRBV29-1; clone_size: many; cdr3_aa: CSVSVESSYNEQFF; cdr3_nt: TGCAGCGTTTCAGTGGAGAGCTCCTACAATGAGCAGTTCTTC
j_call: TRBJ2-7; d_call: TRBD1; v_call: TRBV27; clone_size: .; cdr3_aa: CASSLNRGLDEQYF; cdr3_nt: TGTGCCAGCAGCTTAAACAGGGGGCTCGACGAGCAGTACTTC
j_call: TRBJ2-5; d_call: TRBD2; v_call: TRBV20-1; clone_size: many; cdr3_aa: CSAKPLAGQETQYF; cdr3_nt: TGCAGTGCAAAACCCTTAGCGGGGCAGGAGACCCAGTACTTC
j_call: TRBJ1-5; d_call: .; v_call: TRBV9; clone_size: .; cdr3_aa: CASSAGSKDQPQHF; cdr3_nt: TGTGCCAGCAGCGCCGGGAGCAAGGATCAGCCCCAGCATTTT
j_call: TRBJ2-2; d_call: .; v_call: TRBV6-2/TRBV6-3; clone_size: .; cdr3_aa: CASGEYGYTGELFF; cdr3_nt: TGTGCCAGCGGAGAGTACGGGTACACCGGGGAGCTGTTTTTT
j_call: TRBJ2-3; d_call: .; v_call: TRBV28; clone_size: few; cdr3_aa: CASSFLLAATDTQYF; cdr3_nt: TGTGCCAGCAGTTTTCTGTTAGCAGCAACAGATACGCAGTATTTT
j_call: TRBJ2-2; d_call: .; v_call: TRBV20-1; clone_size: few; cdr3_aa: CSAPGNTGELFF; cdr3_nt: TGCAGTGCCCCCGGGAACACCGGGGAGCTGTTTTTT
j_call: TRBJ1-6; d_call: .; v_call: TRBV6-6; clone_size: .; cdr3_aa: CASMGGNSPLHF; cdr3_nt: TGTGCCAGCATGGGGGGGAATTCACCCCTCCACTTT
j_call: TRBJ2-1; d_call: .; v_call: TRBV5-1; clone_size: .; cdr3_aa: CASSSTYSYNEQFF; cdr3_nt: TGCGCCAGCAGCTCGACATACTCCTACAATGAGCAGTTCTTC
j_call: TRBJ2-5; d_call: TRBD1; v_call: TRBV7-6; clone_size: .; cdr3_aa: CASSGPGGTQYF; cdr3_nt: TGTGCCAGCAGCGGTCCAGGGGGGACCCAGTACTTC
j_call: TRBJ2-1; d_call: .; v_call: TRBV7-2; clone_size: .; cdr3_aa: CASSFETRGYNEQFF; cdr3_nt: TGTGCCAGCAGCTTCGAAACTCGGGGTTACAATGAGCAGTTCTTC
j_call: TRBJ1-2; d_call: .; v_call: TRBV7-2; clone_size: many; cdr3_aa: CASSPERTFYGYTF; cdr3_nt: TGTGCCAGCAGCCCGGAGCGGACCTTCTATGGCTACACCTTC
j_call: TRBJ2-1; d_call: TRBD2; v_call: TRBV29-1; clone_size: many; cdr3_aa: CSVVLAGGLSEQFF; cdr3_nt: TGCAGCGTTGTGCTAGCGGGAGGGCTTAGTGAGCAGTTCTTC
j_call: TRBJ2-7; d_call: .; v_call: TRBV12-3/TRBV12-4; clone_size: few; cdr3_aa: CASSSNADGAYEQYF; cdr3_nt: TGTGCCAGCAGCTCCAACGCTGACGGGGCCTACGAGCAGTACTTC
j_call: TRBJ2-5; d_call: .; v_call: TRBV7-2; clone_size: .; cdr3_aa: CASSLDSARQETQYF; cdr3_nt: TGTGCCAGCAGCTTAGATTCAGCGAGACAAGAGACCCAGTACTTC
j_call: TRBJ1-4; d_call: .; v_call: TRBV20-1; clone_size: .; cdr3_aa: CSASPQLMGEKLFF; cdr3_nt: TGCAGTGCTAGCCCCCAGTTGATGGGTGAAAAACTGTTTTTT
j_call: TRBJ2-5; d_call: .; v_call: TRBV20-1; clone_size: .; cdr3_aa: CSATKDSETQYF; cdr3_nt: TGCAGTGCCACAAAGGACAGTGAGACCCAGTACTTC
j_call: TRBJ2-1; d_call: TRBD1; v_call: TRBV15; clone_size: many; cdr3_aa: CATSSRGQGRSYNEQFF; cdr3_nt: TGTGCCACCAGCAGCCGCGGACAGGGAAGGTCCTACAATGAGCAGTTCTTC
j_call: TRBJ2-5; d_call: TRBD2; v_call: TRBV6-1; clone_size: .; cdr3_aa: CASSQAGGAQETQYF; cdr3_nt: TGTGCCAGCAGCCAAGCGGGAGGGGCCCAAGAGACCCAGTACTTC
j_call: TRBJ2-7; d_call: TRBD1; v_call: TRBV7-2; clone_size: few; cdr3_aa: CASSTDRMSYEQYF; cdr3_nt: TGTGCCAGCAGCACGGACAGGATGTCCTACGAGCAGTACTTC
j_call: TRBJ2-1; d_call: TRBD2; v_call: TRBV6-2/TRBV6-3; clone_size: few; cdr3_aa: CASSFSGSKYNEQFF; cdr3_nt: TGTGCCAGCAGTTTTAGCGGGAGTAAGTACAATGAGCAGTTCTTC
j_call: TRBJ2-5; d_call: .; v_call: TRBV12-3/TRBV12-4; clone_size: many; cdr3_aa: CASSLVQETQYF; cdr3_nt: TGTGCCAGCAGTTTAGTCCAAGAGACCCAGTACTTC
j_call: TRBJ2-1; d_call: TRBD2; v_call: TRBV4-3; clone_size: many; cdr3_aa: CASSQDSSGRARLFF; cdr3_nt: TGCGCCAGCAGCCAAGATTCCAGCGGGAGGGCCAGGTTGTTCTTC
j_call: TRBJ2-7; d_call: .; v_call: TRBV28; clone_size: .; cdr3_aa: CASSLDGDLYEQYF; cdr3_nt: TGTGCCAGCAGCCTCGATGGGGACCTCTACGAGCAGTACTTC